This TCR beta chain originates from a study of T-cell reconstitution after alpha-beta-depleted transplantation in children. During its preparation, the TCRbeta library received unique molecular identifiers. MiXCR, run by TCRdb on the PCR reads, gives a single entry per CDR3 protein. The sample has around 250,000 distinct CDR3 sequences, roughly 8.2% seen once. This clonotype was seen at least ten times. Germline values: CDR1 MNHNS, CDR2 SASEGT. The V end was cut by 7 bases, the J end by 5 bases, with 20 bases between. The CDR3 contains 16 residues. The chain carries TRBV6-1 and TRBJ2-2; D possibly corresponds to TRBD2 (6 bases). The sequencing here drew on PBMCs, mostly from graft donor cells, taken 180 days after TCRalphabeta/CD19-depleted stem cell transplant. The TCR originated in a male patient younger than 18 who had a stem cell transplant for acute lymphoblastic leukemia, so the T cells may come from the graft donor. The CDR3 DNA sequence: TGTGCCAGCAAAGGTGGACGGGAAGGAGGGACCGGGGAGCTGTTTTTT. This codes for CASKGGREGGTGELFF.